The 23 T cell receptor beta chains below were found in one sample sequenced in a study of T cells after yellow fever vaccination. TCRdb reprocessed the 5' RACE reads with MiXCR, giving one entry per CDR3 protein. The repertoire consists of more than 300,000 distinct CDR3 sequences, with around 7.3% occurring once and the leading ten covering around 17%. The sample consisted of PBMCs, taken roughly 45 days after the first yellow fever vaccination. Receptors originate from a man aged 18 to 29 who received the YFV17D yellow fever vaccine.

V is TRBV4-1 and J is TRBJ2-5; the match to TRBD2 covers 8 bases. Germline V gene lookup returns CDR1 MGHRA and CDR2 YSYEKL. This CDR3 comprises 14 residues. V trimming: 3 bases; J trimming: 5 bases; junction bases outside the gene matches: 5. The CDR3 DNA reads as TGCGCCAGCAGCCAGCACGGGGGGGCCGAGACCCAGTACTTC. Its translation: CASSQHGGAETQYF.

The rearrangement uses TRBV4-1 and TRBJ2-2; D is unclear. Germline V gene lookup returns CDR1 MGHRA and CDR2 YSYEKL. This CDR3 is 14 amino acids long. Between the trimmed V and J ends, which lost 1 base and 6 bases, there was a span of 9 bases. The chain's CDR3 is CASSQVGLAGELFF. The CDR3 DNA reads TGCGCCAGCAGCCAAGTCGGTCTCGCCGGGGAGCTGTTTTTT.

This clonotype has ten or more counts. The CDR3 bases are TGCGCCAGCGGGCTAGCGATCAATGAGCAGTTCTTC. It yields the protein CASGLAINEQFF. The chain recombines TRBV5-1 with TRBJ2-1, with a possible D match to TRBD2 (6 bases). CDR1 is SGHRS, CDR2 YFSETQ, per germline. The CDR3 is 12 residues long. The V end lost 7 bases, the J end lost 6 bases, and 11 bases lay between the germline ends.

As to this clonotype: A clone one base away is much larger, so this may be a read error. CDR3 loop: CASGDTETDTQYF. As DNA, the CDR3 is TGTGCCAGCGGTGACACAGAAACAGATACGCAGTATTTT. The rearrangement links TRBV6-4 to TRBJ2-3; D remains unclear. The germline V gene encodes CDR1 MRHNA and CDR2 SNTAGT. The CDR3 has 13 amino acids.

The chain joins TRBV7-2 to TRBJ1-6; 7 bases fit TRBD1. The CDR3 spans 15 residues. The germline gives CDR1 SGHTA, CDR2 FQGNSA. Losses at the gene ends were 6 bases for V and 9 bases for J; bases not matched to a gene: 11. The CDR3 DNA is TGTGCCAGCAGAGCAACCGGGACAGCTTCTTCACCCCTCCACTTT. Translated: CASRATGTASSPLHF.

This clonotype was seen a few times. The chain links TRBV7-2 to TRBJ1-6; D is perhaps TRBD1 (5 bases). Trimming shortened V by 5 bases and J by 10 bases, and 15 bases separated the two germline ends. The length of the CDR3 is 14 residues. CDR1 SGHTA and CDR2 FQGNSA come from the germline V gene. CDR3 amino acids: CASSPVGGRSPLHF. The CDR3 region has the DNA TGTGCCAGCAGCCCCGTCGGGGGTCGATCACCCCTCCACTTT.

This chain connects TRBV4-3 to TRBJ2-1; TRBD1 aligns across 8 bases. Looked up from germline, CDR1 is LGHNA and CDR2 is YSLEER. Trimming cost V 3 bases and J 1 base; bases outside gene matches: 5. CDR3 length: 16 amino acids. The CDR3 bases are TGCGCCAGCAGCCAGACAGGGGCACTATCCTACAATGAGCAGTTCTTC. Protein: CASSQTGALSYNEQFF.

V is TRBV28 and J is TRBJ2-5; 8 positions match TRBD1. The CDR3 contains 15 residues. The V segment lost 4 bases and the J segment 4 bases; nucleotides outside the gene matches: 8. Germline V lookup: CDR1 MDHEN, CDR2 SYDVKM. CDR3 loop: CASSYGTGVAETQYF. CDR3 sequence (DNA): TGTGCCAGCAGTTACGGGACAGGCGTTGCAGAGACCCAGTACTTC. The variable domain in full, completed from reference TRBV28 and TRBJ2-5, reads DVKVTQSSRYLVKRTGEKVFLECVQDMDHENMFWYRQDPGLGLRLIYFSYDVKMKEKGDIPEGYSVSREKKERFSLILESASTNQTSMYLCASSYGTGVAETQYFGPGTRLLVL.

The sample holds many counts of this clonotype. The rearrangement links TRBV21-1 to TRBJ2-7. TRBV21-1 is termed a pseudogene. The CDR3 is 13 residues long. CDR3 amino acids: CATIGGGAYEQYF. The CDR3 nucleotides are TGTGCCACCATTGGGGGGGGCGCCTACGAGCAGTACTTC.

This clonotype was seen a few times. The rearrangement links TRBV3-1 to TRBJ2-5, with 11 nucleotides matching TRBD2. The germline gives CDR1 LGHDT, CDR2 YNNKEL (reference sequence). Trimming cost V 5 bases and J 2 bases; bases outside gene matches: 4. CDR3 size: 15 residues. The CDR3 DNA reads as TGTGCCAGCAGCGGACGACTAGCGGGGCAAGAGACCCAGTACTTC. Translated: CASSGRLAGQETQYF.

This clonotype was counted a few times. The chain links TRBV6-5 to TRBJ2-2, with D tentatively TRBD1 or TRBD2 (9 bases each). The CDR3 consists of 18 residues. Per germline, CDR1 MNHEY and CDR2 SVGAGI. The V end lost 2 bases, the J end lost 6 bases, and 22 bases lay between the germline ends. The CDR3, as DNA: TGTGCCAGCAGTTACGGATCTAGCGGGACAGGGAGCGCCGGGGAGCTGTTTTTT. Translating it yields CASSYGSSGTGSAGELFF.

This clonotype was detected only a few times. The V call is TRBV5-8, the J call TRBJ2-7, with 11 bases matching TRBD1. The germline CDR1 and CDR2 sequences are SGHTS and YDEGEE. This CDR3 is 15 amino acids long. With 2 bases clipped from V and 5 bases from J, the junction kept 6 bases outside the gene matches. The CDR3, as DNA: TGTGCCAGCAGCTTCGGACAGGGGGCAGCGAACGAGCAGTACTTC. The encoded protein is CASSFGQGAANEQYF.

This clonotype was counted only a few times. The CDR3 region is CASSYVGVDDGYTF. The CDR3 bases are TGTGCCAGCAGTTACGTGGGGGTAGACGATGGCTACACCTTC. The chain recombines TRBV6-2 or TRBV6-3 with TRBJ1-2; D might be TRBD1 (5 bases). Germline assignment: CDR1 MNHEY and CDR2 SVGEGT. The CDR3 covers 14 residues. V was clipped by 2 bases and J by 6 bases, with 13 bases between them.

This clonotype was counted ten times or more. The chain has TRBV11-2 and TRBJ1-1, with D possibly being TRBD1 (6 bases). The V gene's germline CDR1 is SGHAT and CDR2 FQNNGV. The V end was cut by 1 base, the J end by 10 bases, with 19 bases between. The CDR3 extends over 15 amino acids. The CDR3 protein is CASSLAGAGVEGAFF. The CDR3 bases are TGTGCCAGCAGCTTAGCAGGGGCGGGAGTAGAGGGAGCTTTCTTT.

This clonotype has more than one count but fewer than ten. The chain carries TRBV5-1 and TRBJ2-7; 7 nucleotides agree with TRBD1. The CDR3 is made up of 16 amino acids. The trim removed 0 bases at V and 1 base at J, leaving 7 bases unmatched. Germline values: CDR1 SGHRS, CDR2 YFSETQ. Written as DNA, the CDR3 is TGCGCCAGCAGCTTGGTCCCGCAGGGGGATTCCTACGAGCAGTACTTC. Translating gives CASSLVPQGDSYEQYF.

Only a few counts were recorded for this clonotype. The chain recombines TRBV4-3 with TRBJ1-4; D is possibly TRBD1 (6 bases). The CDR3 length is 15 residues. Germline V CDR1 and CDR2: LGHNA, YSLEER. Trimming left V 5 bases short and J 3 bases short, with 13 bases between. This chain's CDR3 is CASSSAGAANEKLFF. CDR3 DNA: TGCGCCAGCAGCTCGGCAGGGGCAGCTAATGAAAAACTGTTTTTT.

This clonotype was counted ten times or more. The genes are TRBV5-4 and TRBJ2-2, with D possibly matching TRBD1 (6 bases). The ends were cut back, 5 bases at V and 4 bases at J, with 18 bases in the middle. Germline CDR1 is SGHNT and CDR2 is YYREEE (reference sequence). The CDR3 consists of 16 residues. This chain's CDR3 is CASSRTGSGITGELFF. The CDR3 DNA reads TGTGCCAGCAGTCGTACAGGGTCGGGAATCACCGGGGAGCTGTTTTTT. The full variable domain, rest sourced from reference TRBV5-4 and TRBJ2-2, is ETGVTQSPTHLIKTRGQQVTLRCSSQSGHNTVSWYQQALGQGPQFIFQYYREEENGRGNFPPRFSGLQFPNYSSELNVNALELDDSALYLCASSRTGSGITGELFFGEGSRLTVL.

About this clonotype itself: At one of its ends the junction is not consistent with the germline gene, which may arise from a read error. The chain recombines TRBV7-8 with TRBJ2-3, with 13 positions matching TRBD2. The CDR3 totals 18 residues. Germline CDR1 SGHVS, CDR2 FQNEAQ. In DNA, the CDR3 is TGTGCCAGCAGCTTAGCTAGACTAGCGGGGGGCTTCACATATACGCAGTATTTT. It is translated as CASSLARLAGGFTYTQYF.

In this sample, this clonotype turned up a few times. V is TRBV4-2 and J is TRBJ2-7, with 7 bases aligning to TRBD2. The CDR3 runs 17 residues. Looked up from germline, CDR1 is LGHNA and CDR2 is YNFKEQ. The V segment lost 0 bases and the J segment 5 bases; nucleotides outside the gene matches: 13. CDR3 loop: CASSQELSGISSNEQYF. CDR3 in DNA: TGTGCCAGCAGCCAAGAACTAAGCGGGATCTCGAGCAACGAGCAGTACTTC.

The CDR3, as DNA: TGTGCCAGCAGCGTAGCTACAGATTATAGCAATCAGCCCCAGCATTTT. It translates to CASSVATDYSNQPQHF. This chain uses TRBV9 with TRBJ1-5, with D hard to call. Deletions cut 0 bases from V and 0 bases from J, with 10 bases between. The CDR3 has 16 residues. Germline CDR1 is SGDLS and CDR2 is YYNGEE.

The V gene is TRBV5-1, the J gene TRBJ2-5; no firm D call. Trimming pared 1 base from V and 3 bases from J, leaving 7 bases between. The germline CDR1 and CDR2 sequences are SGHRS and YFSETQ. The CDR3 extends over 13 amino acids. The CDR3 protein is CASSLYGEETQYF. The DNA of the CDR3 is TGCGCCAGCAGCTTGTATGGGGAAGAGACCCAGTACTTC.

CDR3 sequence reads: CASSYSAAYGYTF. The CDR3 nucleotides are TGTGCCAGCAGTTACTCGGCAGCCTATGGCTACACCTTC. The chain uses TRBV6-2 or TRBV6-3 and TRBJ1-2; no firm D call. The CDR3 loop spans 13 amino acids. V shed 0 bases and J shed 4 bases, with 6 bases lying between them. CDR1 is MNHEY, CDR2 SVGEGT, per germline.

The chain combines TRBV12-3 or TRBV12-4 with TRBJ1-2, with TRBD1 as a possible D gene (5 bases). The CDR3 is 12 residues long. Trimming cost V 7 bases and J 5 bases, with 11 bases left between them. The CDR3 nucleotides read TGTGCCAGCATCCTATGGGGGTATGGCTACACCTTC. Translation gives CASILWGYGYTF.